This T cell receptor beta chain appears in the sequencing data of a study of blood T cell repertoires in COVID-19. This clone was observed once. The protocol was immunoSEQ multiplex PCR, while the TCRdb copy is restricted to in-frame clones and leaves out a portion. In the table there are 150,000 to 200,000 clones, around four fifths of which are singletons. V dropped 3 bases and J dropped 5; count of bases not matched to a gene: 3. Germline V lookup: CDR1 SQVTM, CDR2 ANQGSEA. The CDR3 has 13 residues. Sequenced sample: PBMCs or T cells enriched from blood (not recorded which). The rearrangement links TRBV29-1 to TRBJ2-5; 10 bases fit TRBD1. The TCR comes from a woman aged 45-59 years who had recovered from COVID-19. CDR3 sequence reads: CSVETGGRETQYF. The CDR3 region has the DNA TGCAGCGTTGAGACAGGGGGCCGGGAGACCCAGTACTTC.